What follows describes a single TCR beta chain. The antigen is unknown. This record belongs to a study of cytomegalovirus exposure and HLA in healthy donors. General study results and limits: Using the classifier, cytomegalovirus status was reportedly diagnosed with high specificity and sensitivity. Under in vitro conditions, a few CMV-associated chains were confirmed as specific for CMV antigens.

The PCR used 60 Vbeta and 13 Jbeta primers. Repertoires were generated with immunoSEQ multiplex PCR, while TCRdb's copy carries only in-frame clones and drops some. The sample lists about 180,000 clones, around 80% occurring once. Germline-derived CDR1 and CDR2 are SGHRS and YFSETQ. The length of the CDR3 is 14 residues. With 5 bases removed from V and 0 bases from J, the gap between germline ends came to 12 bases. This sequence was found in a woman aged 30 to 39 in good health and CMV-seronegative. The sequenced sample consisted of PBMCs. The V gene is TRBV5-1, the J gene TRBJ2-7; D unclear. In nucleotides, the CDR3 is TGCGCCAGCAGAGTTGAGGTCAACTCCTACGAGCAGTACTTC. It translates to CASRVEVNSYEQYF. Using reference TRBV5-1 and TRBJ2-7 for the parts outside the CDR3, the full variable domain is KAGVTQTPRYLIKTRGQQVTLSCSPISGHRSVSWYQQTPGQGLQFLFEYFSETQRNKGNFPGRFSGRQFSNSRSEMNVSTLELGDSALYLCASRVEVNSYEQYFGPGTRLTVT.